This TCR beta chain appears in the sequencing data of a study of blood T cell repertoires in COVID-19. Data came from immunoSEQ multiplex PCR; TCRdb stores just in-frame clones and leaves some out. The sample consists of about 380,000 clones, around 87% of them appearing once. CDR3 length: 15 residues. Trimming removed 6 bases at V and 2 bases at J, with 16 bases between. The germline V gene has CDR1 MNHEY and CDR2 SVGEGT. Sequenced material: PBMCs or T cells enriched from blood (not recorded which). The source of this sequence is a man aged 25-45 years who had recovered from COVID-19. V and J are TRBV6-2 or TRBV6-3 and TRBJ1-2, with D unresolved. The CDR3 loop is CASSRTVGANYGYTF. CDR3 bases: TGTGCCAGCAGCCGGACTGTCGGTGCGAACTATGGCTACACCTTC.